A single sample gave rise to the 16 T cell receptor beta chains below, sequenced in a study of cytomegalovirus exposure and HLA in healthy donors. The PCR had 60 Vbeta and 13 Jbeta primers. The assay was immunoSEQ multiplex PCR, and TCRdb's table has in-frame clones only and misses some. The table shows about 170,000 clones, with 75% to 90% occurring only once. Sequenced input: PBMCs. Receptors were obtained from a boy younger than 10 in good health and CMV-seronegative.

Note on this clone: Its ends do not fully match the called genes, so a read error is possible. This sequence joins TRBV7-7 and TRBJ2-5; 9 nucleotides agree with TRBD2. The length of the CDR3 is 15 residues. Per the germline V gene, CDR1 is SSHAT and CDR2 is FNYEAQ (reference sequence). CDR3 sequence: CASSPGLAPQETQYF. The CDR3 DNA reads as TGTGCTAGCAGCCCGGGACTAGCCCCCCAAGAGACCCAGTACTTC.

This clone was recorded a few times. This sequence joins TRBV6-1 and TRBJ1-2, with D unresolved. Trimming removed 4 bases from V and 2 bases from J, with 17 bases in between. Per germline, CDR1 MNHNS and CDR2 SASEGT. The CDR3 spans 16 residues. CDR3 DNA: TGTGCCAGCAGTGCCACCCCCGAGGTAATAAACTATGGCTACACCTTC. It yields the protein CASSATPEVINYGYTF.

This chain uses TRBV25-1 with TRBJ1-4; D possibly corresponds to TRBD1 (5 bases). V was trimmed by 4 bases and J by 4 bases, leaving 16 bases between them. Germline CDR1 is MGHDK and CDR2 is SYGVNS. CDR3 length: 16 amino acids. The CDR3 nucleotides are TGTGCCAGCAGTGCGTCGTGGGGGGGGAATAATGAAAAACTGTTTTTT. Translation: CASSASWGGNNEKLFF.

This CDR3 is CASSTPGGSRGYTF. In DNA form, the CDR3 reads TGTGCCAGCAGCACCCCCGGGGGGTCAAGAGGCTACACCTTC. V usage is TRBV11-2 and J usage is TRBJ1-2; a possible D gene is TRBD1 (5 bases). The CDR3 consists of 14 residues. Between the trimmed V and J ends, which lost 5 bases and 8 bases, there was a span of 18 bases. Germline CDR1 is SGHAT and CDR2 is FQNNGV. Looking up the rest from reference TRBV11-2 and TRBJ1-2 gives the full variable domain: EAGVAQSPRYKIIEKRQSVAFWCNPISGHATLYWYQQILGQGPKLLIQFQNNGVVDDSQLPKDRFSAERLKGVDSTLKIQPAKLEDSAVYLCASSTPGGSRGYTFGSGTRLTVV.

The sample holds a few counts of this clone. V is TRBV19 and J is TRBJ2-7; 9 positions agree with TRBD1. Germline values: CDR1 LNHDA, CDR2 SQIVND (reference sequence). Germline trimming cut 8 bases from V and 5 bases from J; bases unmatched to any gene: 10. This CDR3 spans 14 amino acids. CDR3 region: CASRSGTGRDEQYF. The CDR3 DNA follows: TGTGCCAGTCGTTCCGGGACAGGGCGAGACGAGCAGTACTTC.

CDR3 residues: CASRGQTNTGELFF. The CDR3 DNA follows: TGTGCCAGCAGGGGACAGACGAACACCGGGGAGCTGTTTTTT. V is TRBV28 and J is TRBJ2-2, with 7 positions matching TRBD1. V was clipped by 6 bases and J by 0 bases; unmatched bases: 1. This CDR3 has 14 residues. Germline V gene lookup returns CDR1 MDHEN and CDR2 SYDVKM.

V gene TRBV6-5 combines with J gene TRBJ1-3, with 9 bases identical to TRBD1. J gave up 4 bases and V 8 bases, and 6 bases lay outside the gene matches. This CDR3 is 14 amino acids long. The germline V gene has CDR1 MNHEY and CDR2 SVGAGI. The CDR3: CASENRGRGNTIYF. CDR3 nucleotides: TGTGCCAGCGAAAACAGGGGGCGCGGAAACACCATATATTTT.

The V and J genes are TRBV6-5 and TRBJ2-2; no definite D call. Trimming removed 6 bases from V and 6 bases from J, with 8 bases in between. Germline V gene lookup returns CDR1 MNHEY and CDR2 SVGAGI. The CDR3 runs 12 residues. In nucleotides, the CDR3 is TGTGCCAGCAGGGGCAGGCCCGGGGAGCTGTTTTTT. This gives the protein CASRGRPGELFF.

The gene calls are TRBV18 and TRBJ1-1; 7 positions match TRBD1. V trimming: 0 bases; J trimming: 7 bases; junction bases outside the gene matches: 2. CDR1 KGHSH and CDR2 LQKENI come from the germline V gene. CDR3 length equals 13 residues. CDR3 sequence reads: CASSPPGQSEAFF. CDR3 coding DNA: TGTGCCAGCTCACCACCGGGACAGAGTGAAGCTTTCTTT.

The chain is built from TRBV30 and TRBJ1-1; D is unclear. The CDR3 totals 13 residues. Germline CDR1 GTSNPN, CDR2 SVGIG (reference sequence). Trimming cost V 1 base and J 1 base, with 7 bases left between them. The CDR3 nucleotides read TGTGCCTGGAGTGATAAGCCGAACACTGAAGCTTTCTTT. Its translation is CAWSDKPNTEAFF.

The chain carries TRBV5-1 and TRBJ1-1; 9 bases map to TRBD1. This CDR3 is 15 amino acids long. Per the germline V gene, CDR1 is SGHRS and CDR2 is YFSETQ. J gave up 3 bases and V 4 bases, and 7 bases lay outside the gene matches. As DNA, the CDR3 is TGCGCCAGCAGCACCACAGGGGGCGTGGACACTGAAGCTTTCTTT. Residues: CASSTTGGVDTEAFF.

The V and J genes are TRBV18 and TRBJ1-1, with 8 nucleotides matching TRBD1. The CDR3 length is 20 residues. In germline, CDR1 is KGHSH, CDR2 LQKENI. J was trimmed by 4 bases and V by 2 bases; bases with no gene match: 21. In nucleotides, the CDR3 is TGTGCCAGCTCACCAAAACCTCCAAGACAGGGGCGAATCCGGAGCACTGAAGCTTTCTTT. Translation gives CASSPKPPRQGRIRSTEAFF.

J is TRBJ2-5 and V is TRBV11-2; a possible D gene is TRBD2 (5 bases). V lost 8 bases, J lost 3 bases, and 19 bases lay in between. The CDR3 has 15 residues. Germline CDR1 reads SGHAT; CDR2 reads FQNNGV. Here the CDR3 reads CASGSVGAPKETQYF. CDR3 nucleotide sequence: TGTGCCAGCGGATCGGTGGGAGCACCGAAAGAGACCCAGTACTTC.

The gene calls are TRBV4-3 and TRBJ2-2; a possible D gene is TRBD1 (7 bases). Germline CDR1 LGHNA, CDR2 YSLEER. Trimming stripped 1 base from V and 5 bases from J, with 14 bases between. The CDR3 spans 16 residues. The CDR3 sequence is CASSQATGEETGELFF. In DNA, the CDR3 is TGCGCCAGCAGCCAAGCCACAGGGGAGGAAACCGGGGAGCTGTTTTTT.

CDR3 DNA sequence: TGTGCCAGCAGCCCGACAGACACCTACGAGCAGTACTTC. Translating it yields CASSPTDTYEQYF. The chain employs TRBV5-5 and TRBJ2-7; tentatively, D is TRBD1 (5 bases). CDR3 length: 13 amino acids. Germline CDR1 is SGHKS and CDR2 is YYEKEE (reference sequence). V lost 4 bases and J lost 2, with 10 bases in between.

The gene calls are TRBV2 and TRBJ2-1, with 10 positions matching TRBD1. Looked up from germline, CDR1 is SNHLY and CDR2 is FYNNEI. The junction had 7 bases not matched to a gene; V was cut back by 6 bases and J by 8 bases. CDR3 length: 14 amino acids. CDR3 nucleotide sequence: TGTGCCAGCAGCCGAGACAGGGGGCGGGATGAGCAGTTCTTC. Protein product: CASSRDRGRDEQFF. Combining the CDR3 with reference TRBV2 and TRBJ2-1 gives the whole variable domain EPEVTQTPSHQVTQMGQEVILRCVPISNHLYFYWYRQILGQKVEFLVSFYNNEISEKSEIFDDQFSVERPDGSNFTLKIRSTKLEDSAMYFCASSRDRGRDEQFFGPGTRLTVL.